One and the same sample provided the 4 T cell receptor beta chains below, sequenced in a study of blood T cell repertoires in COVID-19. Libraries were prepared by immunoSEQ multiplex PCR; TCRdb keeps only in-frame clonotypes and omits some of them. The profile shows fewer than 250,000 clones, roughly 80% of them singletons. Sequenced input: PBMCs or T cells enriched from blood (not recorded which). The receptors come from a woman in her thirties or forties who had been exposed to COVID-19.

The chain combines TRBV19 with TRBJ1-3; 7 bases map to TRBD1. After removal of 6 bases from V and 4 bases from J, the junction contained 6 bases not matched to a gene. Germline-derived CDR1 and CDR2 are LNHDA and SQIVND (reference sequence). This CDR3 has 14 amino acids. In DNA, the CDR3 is TGTGCCAGTAGCCTCGGACAGGAAGGAAACACCATATATTTT. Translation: CASSLGQEGNTIYF.

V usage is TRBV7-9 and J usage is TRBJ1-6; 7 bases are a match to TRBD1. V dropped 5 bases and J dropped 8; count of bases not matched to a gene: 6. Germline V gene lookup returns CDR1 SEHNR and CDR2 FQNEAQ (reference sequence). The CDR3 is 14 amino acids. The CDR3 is CASSVHRGDSPLHF. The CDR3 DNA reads TGTGCCAGCAGCGTACACAGGGGCGATTCACCCCTCCACTTT. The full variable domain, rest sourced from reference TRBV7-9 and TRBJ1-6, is DTGVSQNPRHKITKRGQNVTFRCDPISEHNRLYWYRQTLGQGPEFLTYFQNEAQLEKSRLLSDRFSAERPKGSFSTLEIQRTEQGDSAMYLCASSVHRGDSPLHFGNGTRLTVT.

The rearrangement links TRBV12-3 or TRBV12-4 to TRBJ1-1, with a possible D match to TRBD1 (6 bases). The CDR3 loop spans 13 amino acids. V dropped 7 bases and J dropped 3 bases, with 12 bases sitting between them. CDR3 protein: CASNKGVDTEAFF. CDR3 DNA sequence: TGTGCCAGCAATAAGGGGGTGGACACTGAAGCTTTCTTT.

The CDR3 coding sequence is TGTGCCAGCAGCTTGACTACTCACAGGGATTCACCCCTCCACTTT. Protein: CASSLTTHRDSPLHF. The V call is TRBV7-3, the J call TRBJ1-6; a possible D gene is TRBD1 (6 bases). V dropped 3 bases and J dropped 8 bases, with 14 bases sitting between them. Germline V CDR1 and CDR2: SGHTA, FQGTGA. This CDR3 has 15 amino acids.